Shown below are 9 T cell receptor beta chains from a single sample sequenced in a study of cytomegalovirus exposure and HLA in healthy donors. Profiled with immunoSEQ multiplex PCR; TCRdb holds only in-frame clones, not every one. The top ten hold about 1.3% of the sample, which has about 83,000 clones, 95% to 97% seen once. Specimen: PBMCs. The origin of the receptors is a young woman in good health and CMV-seronegative.

CDR3 loop: CASTFGTNTGELFF. Written as DNA, the CDR3 is TGTGCCAGCACCTTTGGCACCAACACCGGGGAGCTGTTTTTT. The chain carries TRBV6-5 and TRBJ2-2, with D uncertain. Germline V CDR1 and CDR2: MNHEY, SVGAGI. Trimming shortened V by 7 bases and J by 2 bases, and 11 bases separated the two germline ends. The length of the CDR3 is 14 residues.

The V gene is TRBV5-5, the J gene TRBJ2-6; D ambiguous. V was shortened by 2 bases and J by 0 bases, with 18 bases between the two germline ends. There are 19 residues in the CDR3. Germline CDR1 is SGHKS and CDR2 is YYEKEE (reference sequence). This CDR3 is CASSFRPSLHISGANVLTF. Here the CDR3 DNA reads TGTGCCAGCAGCTTCCGTCCTTCATTACACATCTCTGGGGCCAACGTCCTGACTTTC.

This clone appeared a single time. The V gene is TRBV11-3, the J gene TRBJ2-2, with 10 bases matching TRBD2. Germline CDR1 SGHNT, CDR2 YENEEA. With V trimmed by 1 base and J by 2 bases, 13 bases remained unmatched. The CDR3 consists of 20 residues. The CDR3 protein is CASSLGGLARPLLNTGELFF. DNA for the CDR3: TGTGCCAGCAGCTTAGGGGGACTAGCGCGACCCCTTCTTAACACCGGGGAGCTGTTTTTT.

This rearrangement joins TRBV5-1 to TRBJ2-2; no definite D call. The V end lost 6 bases, the J end lost 6 bases, and 18 bases lay between the germline ends. Germline loops: CDR1 SGHRS, CDR2 YFSETQ. The CDR3 consists of 15 residues. CDR3 nucleotide sequence: TGCGCCAGCAAGTTCACTCACGAATTCGCCGGGGAGCTGTTTTTT. Protein product: CASKFTHEFAGELFF. The full variable domain, with the rest looked up from reference TRBV5-1 and TRBJ2-2, is KAGVTQTPRYLIKTRGQQVTLSCSPISGHRSVSWYQQTPGQGLQFLFEYFSETQRNKGNFPGRFSGRQFSNSRSEMNVSTLELGDSALYLCASKFTHEFAGELFFGEGSRLTVL.

The chain employs TRBV9 and TRBJ2-6; 8 bases are a match to TRBD1. The CDR3 extends over 14 amino acids. After removal of 7 bases from V and 0 bases from J, the junction contained 0 bases not matched to a gene. CDR1 and CDR2 from the germline V gene are SGDLS and YYNGEE. The CDR3 protein is CASGQGSGANVLTF. CDR3 in DNA: TGTGCCAGCGGACAGGGCTCTGGGGCCAACGTCCTGACTTTC.

The chain carries TRBV11-2 and TRBJ2-2; TRBD2 might be the D (6 bases). The germline V gene has CDR1 SGHAT and CDR2 FQNNGV. The ends were cut back, 3 bases at V and 5 bases at J, with 10 bases in the middle. The CDR3 totals 14 residues. The CDR3: CASSFRDSTGELFF. The CDR3, as DNA: TGTGCCAGCAGCTTCCGGGACTCAACCGGGGAGCTGTTTTTT. Variable domain in full (rest from reference TRBV11-2 and TRBJ2-2): EAGVAQSPRYKIIEKRQSVAFWCNPISGHATLYWYQQILGQGPKLLIQFQNNGVVDDSQLPKDRFSAERLKGVDSTLKIQPAKLEDSAVYLCASSFRDSTGELFFGEGSRLTVL.

The V and J genes are TRBV6-5 and TRBJ1-1; no definite D call. Per germline, CDR1 MNHEY and CDR2 SVGAGI. The CDR3 is made up of 15 amino acids. V dropped 0 bases and J dropped 0 bases, with 8 bases sitting between them. The CDR3 is CASSYSPELNTEAFF. The DNA for the CDR3 is TGTGCCAGCAGTTACTCCCCGGAGTTGAACACTGAAGCTTTCTTT.

This clone was recorded once. The gene calls are TRBV7-6 and TRBJ2-1, with TRBD2 identical over 9 bases. Trimming removed 5 bases from V and 2 bases from J; junction bases left unmatched: 10. The CDR3 has 17 residues. The germline V gene has CDR1 SGHVS and CDR2 FNYEAQ. Here the CDR3 DNA reads TGTGCCAGCAGCCTAGAGGGCGGGAGGGCCACCTACAATGAGCAGTTCTTC. Translated: CASSLEGGRATYNEQFF.

The gene calls are TRBV6-1 and TRBJ2-7, with TRBD1 as a possible D gene (7 bases). The CDR3 totals 15 residues. Germline assignment: CDR1 MNHNS and CDR2 SASEGT. Between the trimmed V and J ends, which lost 7 bases and 3 bases, there was a span of 19 bases. The CDR3 DNA reads as TGTGCCAGCATCCCTTTCGGAGGGGGCGGCTACGAGCAGTACTTC. It encodes CASIPFGGGGYEQYF.